A selection of T cell receptor beta chains follows, all from one sample in a study of identical twins. From the 5' RACE reads, TCRdb called clonotypes with MiXCR, one entry per CDR3 protein. In the table there are 650,000 to 800,000 distinct CDR3 sequences, 8% to 9% of which are singletons. The data were also submitted as part of a second study, on yellow fever vaccine responses in identical twins.

The sample was PBMCs. The receptors were gathered from a woman younger than 35 in good health. CDR3s include the opening cysteine and the closing phenylalanine or tryptophan. The D gene is left open where the match is weak. Size tells how often a clone was seen (once, few, many) or the class of an expanded clone, and some rows leave it out.

NA,NA,TRBV2,TRBJ1-2,TGTGCCAGCAGTGACGGAATCTATGGCTACACCTTC,CASSDGIYGYTF
few,NA,TRBV11-1,TRBJ1-6,TGTGCCAGCAGCTTACGGGGACCGACACCCCTCCACTTT,CASSLRGPTPLHF
NA,NA,TRBV3-1,TRBJ1-1,TGTGCCAGCAGCCAAGAGGCAGCCTTGAACACTGAAGCTTTCTTT,CASSQEAALNTEAFF
NA,TRBD2,TRBV2,TRBJ2-7,TGTGCCAGCGGGAAGACTAGCGACCACGAGCAGTACTTC,CASGKTSDHEQYF
NA,TRBD2,TRBV6-5,TRBJ2-3,TGTGCCAGCAATAACCGACTAGCGGGAGAGTGGGTTAGAATAGATACGCAGTATTTT,CASNNRLAGEWVRIDTQYF
many,NA,TRBV29-1,TRBJ2-7,TGCAGCGTTGTGGACAACTCCTACGAGCAGTACTTC,CSVVDNSYEQYF
few,NA,TRBV6-1,TRBJ2-3,TGTGCCAGCAGTGAATACTCCCGGGGACCAGATACGCAGTATTTT,CASSEYSRGPDTQYF
NA,TRBD1,TRBV11-1,TRBJ2-6,TGTGCCAGCAGGCCCGACTCTGGTGGGACAGGAGTCTCTGGGGCCAACGTCCTGACTTTC,CASRPDSGGTGVSGANVLTF
NA,TRBD2,TRBV7-9,TRBJ2-5,TGTGCCAGCAGTCCGCGGGGGAGTCCTCAAGAGACCCAGTACTTC,CASSPRGSPQETQYF
few,TRBD1,TRBV7-2,TRBJ2-3,TGTGCCAGCAGCTTAGCCGGGACAGGGGAGGCAGATACGCAGTATTTT,CASSLAGTGEADTQYF
many,TRBD2,TRBV29-1,TRBJ2-3,TGCAGCGTTGAATTCTATAGCGGGGGGGCCGCCGGGGGCACAGATACGCAGTATTTT,CSVEFYSGGAAGGTDTQYF
few,NA,TRBV7-2,TRBJ2-1,TGTGCCAGCAGAAGACCAGGAGGGTACAATGAGCAGTTCTTC,CASRRPGGYNEQFF
few,NA,TRBV20-1,TRBJ2-1,TGCAGTGCCCCTCCGAGCCTTTCCTACAATGAGCAGTTCTTC,CSAPPSLSYNEQFF
NA,TRBD2,TRBV9,TRBJ2-5,TGTGCCAGCGGGGGACTAGTCCAAGAGACCCAGTACTTC,CASGGLVQETQYF
NA,TRBD1,TRBV2,TRBJ1-2,TGTGCCAGCAGTTTAGGACAGGGGGCGCTTGGCTACACCTTC,CASSLGQGALGYTF
few,TRBD2,TRBV4-1,TRBJ2-7,TGCGCCAGCAGCCAAGATCAGTTGACTAGCGGGGTATCCTACGAGCAGTACTTC,CASSQDQLTSGVSYEQYF
NA,TRBD1,TRBV5-5,TRBJ2-7,TGTGCCAGCACCCCGGACAGGGGGGGAGGCTACGAGCAGTACTTC,CASTPDRGGGYEQYF
NA,NA,TRBV4-3,TRBJ2-7,TGCGCCAGCAGCCAAGGTCCCACCGGGTGGGAGCAGTACTTC,CASSQGPTGWEQYF
few,TRBD2,TRBV27,TRBJ2-3,TGTGCCAGCTCAACCCAGCGGGAGGCTTCAGATACGCAGTATTTT,CASSTQREASDTQYF
few,NA,TRBV6-1,TRBJ1-5,TGTGCCAGCAGTATGAAGACAGGTTATCAGCCCCAGCATTTT,CASSMKTGYQPQHF
few,NA,TRBV5-6,TRBJ1-5,TGTGCCAGCAGCTTGTTGGGGGAGAGCAATCAGCCCCAGCATTTT,CASSLLGESNQPQHF
NA,TRBD1,TRBV20-1,TRBJ1-5,TGCAGTGCTAGAGACGCAATTCGGGACAGGTCTAATCAGCCCCAGCATTTT,CSARDAIRDRSNQPQHF
few,NA,TRBV7-9,TRBJ2-7,TGTGCCAGCAGCTTACAGGGACCCCACGAGCAGTACTTC,CASSLQGPHEQYF
NA,TRBD2,TRBV5-1,TRBJ2-3,TGCGCCAGCAGCGGGCGATCTAGCGGGGATGGAGATACGCAGTATTTT,CASSGRSSGDGDTQYF
few,TRBD2,TRBV4-3,TRBJ2-3,TGCGTCAGCAGCCAAGAAGGCCTAGCGGGACGTCCAGATACGCAGTATTTT,CVSSQEGLAGRPDTQYF
NA,NA,TRBV6-1,TRBJ2-6,TGTGCCAGCACCACGGGGAACTCTGGGGCCAACGTCCTGACTTTC,CASTTGNSGANVLTF
few,NA,TRBV7-3,TRBJ2-3,TGTGCCAGCAGCTTCGTACAAGGAGATACGCAGTATTTT,CASSFVQGDTQYF
many,NA,TRBV29-1,TRBJ2-3,TGCAGCGCCTCGACCAACACAGATACGCAGTATTTT,CSASTNTDTQYF
NA,TRBD1,TRBV6-5,TRBJ1-1,TGTGCCAGCAGTTGGGCATTCGGACAGGTGAACACTGAAGCTTTCTTT,CASSWAFGQVNTEAFF
few,NA,TRBV12-3/TRBV12-4,TRBJ2-3,TGTGCCAGCAGTCCCTATCGAGATACGCAGTATTTT,CASSPYRDTQYF
NA,NA,TRBV7-9,TRBJ2-7,TGTGCCAGCAGCCCCGGGACCACCCCTGGCCAGCAGTACTTC,CASSPGTTPGQQYF
NA,NA,TRBV6-5,TRBJ2-7,TGTGCCAGCAGTTACGATCGGGACCCCTCCTACGAACAGTACTTC,CASSYDRDPSYEQYF
many,NA,TRBV10-3,TRBJ2-2,TGTGCCATCAGTGTGGGATCGAACACCGGGGAGCTGTTTTTT,CAISVGSNTGELFF
NA,NA,TRBV10-3,TRBJ1-1,TGTGCCATCAGTGCGGGCAGGGGTGGTCGTGAAGCTTTCTTT,CAISAGRGGREAFF
NA,TRBD1,TRBV29-1,TRBJ1-3,TGCAGCGTTGTGGACAGGGCGGGAAACACCATATATTTT,CSVVDRAGNTIYF
NA,NA,TRBV7-2,TRBJ2-3,TGTGCCAGCAGTCTAAGGGCTTCAGATACGCAGTATTTT,CASSLRASDTQYF
NA,NA,TRBV20-1,TRBJ2-7,TGCAGTGCTCCTTACACCACCTACGAGCAGTACTTC,CSAPYTTYEQYF
few,TRBD2,TRBV5-1,TRBJ2-3,TGCGCCAGCAGCCCCCGGACTAGCGGGGGGTTGAATACGCAGTATTTT,CASSPRTSGGLNTQYF
NA,NA,TRBV12-3/TRBV12-4,TRBJ2-2,TGTGCCAGCCTTTACCACACGGGGAACACCGGGGAGCTGTTTTTT,CASLYHTGNTGELFF
many,NA,TRBV29-1,TRBJ2-7,TGCAGCGCCCTGTCGGGGGGCTTCTACGAGCAGTACTTC,CSALSGGFYEQYF
NA,NA,TRBV24-1,TRBJ2-2,TGTGCCACCAGTGCCAGGGCAGCCGGGGAGCTGTTTTTT,CATSARAAGELFF
few,NA,TRBV10-3,TRBJ2-5,TGTGCCATCAGCCCGGACAGTAAGGAGACCCAGTACTTC,CAISPDSKETQYF
NA,NA,TRBV7-9,TRBJ1-2,TGTGCCAGCAGCTCCAGTGTTGGTGGTGGCTACACCTTC,CASSSSVGGGYTF
many,NA,TRBV29-1,TRBJ2-1,TGCAGCGTTGAAGGTCTCAGGGGGACTAGTAACAATGAGCAGTTCTTC,CSVEGLRGTSNNEQFF
many,TRBD1,TRBV6-1,TRBJ1-5,TGTGCCAGCAGCCACCGACAGGGGGATCAGCCCCAGCATTTT,CASSHRQGDQPQHF
NA,NA,TRBV6-1,TRBJ2-2,TGTGCCAGCAGTGAAGCGTCTTGGGGCGGTGGGGAGCTGTTTTTT,CASSEASWGGGELFF
many,NA,TRBV11-2,TRBJ1-5,TGTGCCAGCAGCCTTGGACAGAGCAATCAGCCCCAGCATTTT,CASSLGQSNQPQHF
NA,TRBD1,TRBV6-1,TRBJ2-7,TGTGCCAGCCAGTACAGGGGACAACCTTCCTACGAGCAGTACTTC,CASQYRGQPSYEQYF
few,NA,TRBV5-1,TRBJ2-1,TGCGCCAGCAGCTTGGCCACTAGTTTGCATGAGCAGTTCTTC,CASSLATSLHEQFF
many,TRBD2,TRBV7-6,TRBJ2-2,TGTGCCAGCAACCAAATAACTAGCGGGAGCGGTACCGGGGAGCTGTTTTTT,CASNQITSGSGTGELFF
once,NA,TRBV6-1,TRBJ1-2,TGTGCCAGCAGCAAAGAGAGCCCCAGGGAATCTGGCTACACCTTC,CASSKESPRESGYTF
NA,NA,TRBV3-1,TRBJ1-4,TGTGCCAGCAGCCAACCCGCCGCAACTAATGAAAAACTGTTTTTT,CASSQPAATNEKLFF
NA,TRBD2,TRBV4-2,TRBJ2-1,TGTGCCAGCAGCCCGATAACTGGCGGGGGAGGTATTGAGCAGTTCTTC,CASSPITGGGGIEQFF
NA,TRBD1,TRBV5-1,TRBJ2-2,TGCGCCAGCAGCTTGGATACAGGGGGCACCGGGGAGCTGTTTTTT,CASSLDTGGTGELFF
few,NA,TRBV20-1,TRBJ2-4,TGCAGTGCTAGAGAGACAGGGAAAACCTGGACTACCGATCAGTACTTC,CSARETGKTWTTDQYF
many,NA,TRBV20-1,TRBJ2-2,TGCAGTGCTAACCCGGTTCGCACTTTGAACACCGGGGAGCTGTTTTTT,CSANPVRTLNTGELFF
many,NA,TRBV12-3/TRBV12-4,TRBJ2-1,TGTGCCAGCAGTTTAATTAATGACAATGAGCAGTTCTTC,CASSLINDNEQFF
few,TRBD1,TRBV6-1,TRBJ2-5,TGTGCCAGCAGTGAAATGACAGGGTGGGGGGAGACCCAGTACTTC,CASSEMTGWGETQYF
NA,TRBD2,TRBV5-1,TRBJ2-3,TGCGCCAGCAGCTTGGACGCGGGAGCAGGGACAGATACGCAGTATTTT,CASSLDAGAGTDTQYF
many,NA,TRBV11-3,TRBJ2-1,TGTGCCAGCCTTCACAATGAGCAGTTCTTC,CASLHNEQFF